Below, 14 T cell receptor beta chains from the same sample are listed, as sequenced in a study of T cells in Graves' hyperthyroidism and ophthalmopathy. RNA transcripts gave rise to amplified TCR beta CDR3 regions. First-round RT-PCR of the TCR CDR3 relied on the HTBI primer set. From the multiplex PCR reads, TCRdb called clonotypes with MiXCR, one entry per CDR3 protein. The data hold 480,000 or so distinct CDR3 sequences, with around 43% observed a single time. The sample consisted of peripheral blood or thyroid tissue (not recorded which). The receptors derive from an adult woman with Graves' disease, either hyperthyroidism or ophthalmopathy (not recorded which).

In its sample, this clonotype was seen once. The V gene is TRBV20-1, the J gene TRBJ2-7; 8 nucleotides align to TRBD2. Germline V gene lookup returns CDR1 DFQATT and CDR2 SNEGSKA (reference sequence). The J segment lost 8 bases and the V segment lost 3 bases, leaving 9 bases of the junction unmatched. This CDR3 contains 13 residues. The CDR3 DNA reads as TGCAGTGCTAGGACCGGGACTAGTGTACAGCAGTACTTC. Protein: CSARTGTSVQQYF.

In its sample, this clonotype was seen a few times. V is TRBV29-1 and J is TRBJ1-2; no reliable D call. This CDR3 is 12 amino acids long. The germline V gene encodes CDR1 SQVTM and CDR2 ANQGSEA. Deletions cut 3 bases from V and 2 bases from J, with 7 bases between. The CDR3 DNA reads TGCAGCGTTGATGCCGGAAACTATGGCTACACCTTC. Translated, it gives CSVDAGNYGYTF.

The rearrangement links TRBV7-6 to TRBJ2-7, with TRBD2 matching 7 bases. The CDR3 contains 15 residues. Germline lookup yields CDR1 SGHVS and CDR2 FNYEAQ. Trimming removed 1 base from V and 6 bases from J; junction bases left unmatched: 9. The CDR3 DNA reads TGTGCCAGCAGCTTAGGGACTCGGGGGGATACCGAGCAGTACTTC. Translating gives CASSLGTRGDTEQYF. Supplemented by reference TRBV7-6 and TRBJ2-7, the full variable domain reads GAGVSQSPRYKVTKRGQDVALRCDPISGHVSLYWYRQALGQGPEFLTYFNYEAQQDKSGLPNDRFSAERPEGSISTLTIQRTEQRDSAMYRCASSLGTRGDTEQYFGPGTRLTVT.

This clonotype was seen just once. The chain couples TRBV10-3 to TRBJ2-5; 7 bases fit TRBD2. V shed 6 bases, J shed 2 bases, and the junction held 6 bases outside the gene matches. The CDR3 has 14 residues. Germline CDR1 and CDR2: ENHRY and SYGVKD. CDR3 DNA: TGTGCCATCAGCGTGGGACTAACACAAGAGACCCAGTACTTC. Protein product: CAISVGLTQETQYF.

This clonotype has only a few counts. DNA for the CDR3: TGTGCCAGCAGCAACGGGGTACAGGGAAGGGCTGGAAACACCATATATTTT. It specifies CASSNGVQGRAGNTIYF. The gene calls are TRBV6-6 and TRBJ1-3, with TRBD1 as a possible D gene (6 bases). Germline V gene lookup returns CDR1 MNHNY and CDR2 SVGAGI (reference sequence). V lost 6 bases, J lost 2 bases, and 20 bases lay in between. The CDR3 sequence is 17 residues long.

The rearrangement links TRBV10-3 to TRBJ1-1, with D tentatively TRBD1 (6 bases). V lost 5 bases and J lost 3, with 13 bases in between. This CDR3 region has 14 residues. CDR1 and CDR2 (germline): ENHRY, SYGVKD. DNA for the CDR3: TGTGCCATCAGTCAGGGAGGGGGATACACTGAAGCTTTCTTT. This codes for CAISQGGGYTEAFF.

This clonotype came up many times. Here the CDR3 DNA reads TGTGCCAGCAGTGAAAACAGGGGTCGAGAGACCCAGTACTTC. Encoded protein: CASSENRGRETQYF. This chain links TRBV6-1 with TRBJ2-5; 7 bases agree with TRBD1. Unmatched junction bases numbered 4, after V lost 2 bases and J lost 4 bases. Germline V gene lookup returns CDR1 MNHNS and CDR2 SASEGT. The CDR3 is 14 amino acids.

This clonotype was detected many times. J is TRBJ1-5 and V is TRBV12-3 or TRBV12-4, with 7 bases that match TRBD1. V shed 6 bases, J shed 5 bases, and the junction held 7 bases outside the gene matches. This CDR3 spans 14 amino acids. CDR3 DNA: TGTGCCAGCAGCCACGACAGGGCTTATCAGCCCCAGCATTTT. Encoded protein: CASSHDRAYQPQHF.

The V call is TRBV11-2, the J call TRBJ1-5; D unclear. V lost 5 bases, J lost 4 bases, and 9 bases lay in between. This CDR3 has 13 amino acids. CDR1 is SGHAT and CDR2 is FQNNGV in the germline V gene. The CDR3: CASSHIGNQPQHF. CDR3 coding DNA: TGTGCCAGCAGCCACATTGGGAATCAGCCCCAGCATTTT.

This clonotype was counted many times. The chain joins TRBV20-1 to TRBJ1-5; no definite D call. The germline gives CDR1 DFQATT, CDR2 SNEGSKA (reference sequence). The CDR3 loop spans 15 amino acids. Trimming took off 4 bases at V and 0 bases at J, with 13 bases between the two ends. The CDR3 sequence: CSAKRTAYSNQPQHF. The CDR3 DNA is TGCAGTGCTAAAAGGACCGCATATAGCAATCAGCCCCAGCATTTT.

The chain carries TRBV15 and TRBJ2-1; 9 bases map to TRBD2. This CDR3 has 17 residues. Germline loops: CDR1 LNHNV, CDR2 YYDKDF (reference sequence). V shed 4 bases and J 7 bases; nucleotides not matched to a gene: 14. The CDR3 protein is CATSTRDGGRAFNEQFF. Here the CDR3 DNA reads TGTGCCACCAGCACTAGGGACGGCGGGAGGGCTTTTAATGAGCAGTTCTTC.

This chain joins TRBV19 and TRBJ1-6; 10 bases agree with TRBD1. CDR1 and CDR2 from the germline V gene are LNHDA and SQIVND (reference sequence). The CDR3 runs 17 residues. The V and J ends lost 1 base and 7 bases, in that order; junction bases with no gene match: 7. CDR3 sequence (DNA): TGTGCCAGTAGTATAGCCACGACAGGGGGCGAGAATTCACCCCTCCACTTT. It encodes CASSIATTGGENSPLHF.

The genes are TRBV7-2 and TRBJ1-2; D possibly corresponds to TRBD1 (5 bases). This CDR3 region has 15 residues. V was pared by 3 bases and J by 8 bases, with 19 bases between. Looked up from germline, CDR1 is SGHTA and CDR2 is FQGNSA. CDR3 sequence (DNA): TGTGCCAGCAGCTTTCGGGCAGGGAACACTGAAGGCTACACCTTC. Translated: CASSFRAGNTEGYTF.

As regards this clonotype: The conserved closing phenylalanine or tryptophan is absent in this CDR3, likely reflecting a read error. It is unclear where the CDR3 begins or ends on the DNA, so no DNA is shown, and the CDR3 is as TCRdb lists it. The chain uses TRBV7-2 and TRBJ1-4; whether TRBD1, the table's D call, matches the DNA was not checked. Including both end residues, the CDR3 is 12 amino acids long. Germline lookup yields CDR1 SGHTA and CDR2 FQGNSA. CDR3: CASSARGLGQPY.